This is a list of T cell receptor beta chains from one sample in a study of OX40 agonist ivuxolimab in advanced cancers. Produced via immunoSEQ multiplex PCR; TCRdb's table is partial and in-frame only. Seen here are around 68,000 clones, roughly nine tenths observed once, and the top ten hold 0.31%. Source: CD4+ or CD8+ T cells sorted from blood, taken in a trial of the OX40 agonist ivuxolimab. The receptors were sampled from an adult with an advanced solid tumor such as melanoma, head and neck, liver or kidney cancer. The CDR3 runs from the conserved cysteine through the conserved F or W. The order of the fields is V gene, CDR3 length, J gene, CDR3 protein.

TRBV5-1	12	TRBJ1-2	CASSLLEGDYTF
TRBV19	14	TRBJ1-3	CASLRRGAGNTIYF
TRBV4-2	15	TRBJ2-5	CASSQESGRGGTQYF
TRBV7-9	12	TRBJ1-1	CASRRQPTEAFF
TRBV27	13	TRBJ1-5	CASSLNGRQPQHF
TRBV30	15	TRBJ2-3	CAWSFGVLRTDTQYF
TRBV9	17	TRBJ1-3	CASSAIGARTSGNTIYF
TRBV15	16	TRBJ1-3	CATSRDGAGSGNTIYF
TRBV25-1	14	TRBJ1-2	CASSRTGLNYGYTF
TRBV5-1	14	TRBJ2-1	CASSKGGDINEQFF
TRBV9	14	TRBJ2-1	CASRATGTSAEQFF
TRBV27	14	TRBJ2-5	CASRVTSVQETQYF
TRBV9	13	TRBJ2-7	CASSTTGSYEQYF
TRBV4-1	15	TRBJ2-5	CASSQGQGAVETQYF
TRBV15	13	TRBJ1-1	CATSRPQGTEAFF
TRBV7-9	15	TRBJ2-5	CASSPTTGGSETQYF